This TCR beta chain was identified in a study of follicular helper T cells after annual influenza vaccination. The data were produced by immunoSEQ multiplex PCR, yet TCRdb's version contains in-frame clones alone and is incomplete. The data hold about 8,300 clones, with roughly four fifths observed a single time. This sample's time point: 2014-2015 season, pre-vaccination. V was pared by 7 bases and J by 0 bases, with 6 bases of the junction left unmatched. The CDR3 is 15 residues long. Per germline, CDR1 MDHEN and CDR2 SYDVKM. Specimen: CXCR5+ CD38- circulating T follicular helper cells from blood, collected on the day of influenza vaccination. Subset denoted: circulating Tfh, non-naive CD4+CXCR5+PD-1+ (ICOS+CD38+ or ICOS-CD38-). This TCR was sampled from an adult who received the influenza vaccine. The chain links TRBV28 to TRBJ2-7, with 10 nucleotides matching TRBD2. The CDR3 reads CASTAASGGSYEQYF. The CDR3 DNA reads as TGTGCCAGCACCGCTGCTAGCGGGGGCTCCTACGAGCAGTACTTC.